This is a list of T cell receptor beta chains from one sample in a study of blood T cell repertoires in COVID-19. The assay was immunoSEQ multiplex PCR, and TCRdb's table has in-frame clones only and misses some. The sample has approximately 6,600 clones; 80% to 90% are singletons. Input material: peripheral blood. The source of these receptors is an older man with active COVID-19. The CDR3 runs from the conserved cysteine through the conserved F or W. D genes are given only for firm matches. For some rows the clone size is stated as once, few or many, or as a class when expanded; others skip it.

CDR3 DNA: TGTGCCAGCAGATACAGGGCAGCTAACTATGGCTACACCTTC
CDR3 protein: CASRYRAANYGYTF
V gene: TRBV28
clone size: .
D gene: .
J gene: TRBJ1-2

CDR3 DNA: TGTGCCAGCAGAAAGAGGGCGGGAGGTAGCTACGAGCAGCACTTC
CDR3 protein: CASRKRAGGSYEQHF
V gene: TRBV7-2
clone size: .
D gene: TRBD2
J gene: TRBJ2-7

CDR3 DNA: TGTGCCAGCAGTGAGACAAATAGCGGGAGGCTAACGGGGGAGCAGTACTTC
CDR3 protein: CASSETNSGRLTGEQYF
V gene: TRBV6-1
clone size: .
D gene: TRBD2
J gene: TRBJ2-7

CDR3 DNA: TGCGCCAGCAGCCCCGGACAGGGAATCAACTATGGCTACACCTTC
CDR3 protein: CASSPGQGINYGYTF
V gene: TRBV4-1
clone size: .
D gene: TRBD1
J gene: TRBJ1-2

CDR3 DNA: TGTGCCAGCAGCCTCCGGGACAGGGGAAGCACAGATACGCAGTATTTT
CDR3 protein: CASSLRDRGSTDTQYF
V gene: TRBV3-1/TRBV3-2
clone size: .
D gene: TRBD1
J gene: TRBJ2-3

CDR3 DNA: TGTGCCAGCAGAAGGGGGCGGAACTATGGCTACACCTTC
CDR3 protein: CASRRGRNYGYTF
V gene: TRBV6-5
clone size: .
D gene: TRBD1
J gene: TRBJ1-2

CDR3 DNA: TGCGCCAGCAGCTTGCAGACCGGGGAGCTGTTTTTT
CDR3 protein: CASSLQTGELFF
V gene: TRBV5-1
clone size: .
D gene: .
J gene: TRBJ2-2

CDR3 DNA: TGTGCCAGCAGCGAAAAGGAAGGACTAGCGGTTAACAATGAGCAGTTCTTC
CDR3 protein: CASSEKEGLAVNNEQFF
V gene: TRBV7-8
clone size: once
D gene: TRBD2
J gene: TRBJ2-1

CDR3 DNA: TGTGCCAGCAGTCCCCCTCTAAGCACAGATACGCAGTATTTT
CDR3 protein: CASSPPLSTDTQYF
V gene: TRBV28
clone size: few
D gene: .
J gene: TRBJ2-3

CDR3 DNA: TGTGCCAGCAGCTTCGGACGGGAGGGCCCTCGGGATGAGCAGTTCTTC
CDR3 protein: CASSFGREGPRDEQFF
V gene: TRBV5-4
clone size: .
D gene: TRBD2
J gene: TRBJ2-1

CDR3 DNA: TGTGCCAGCCGCCTTACCGCTAGCGGAGGCACCGGGGAGCTGTTTTTT
CDR3 protein: CASRLTASGGTGELFF
V gene: TRBV6-6
clone size: .
D gene: TRBD2
J gene: TRBJ2-2

CDR3 DNA: TGTGCCAGCAGCCACGAGACATTACCCTACGAGCAGTACTTC
CDR3 protein: CASSHETLPYEQYF
V gene: TRBV7-8
clone size: .
D gene: .
J gene: TRBJ2-7

CDR3 DNA: TGTGCCAGTAGCCCCAGCGGGAATGATGGCACAGATACGCAGTATTTT
CDR3 protein: CASSPSGNDGTDTQYF
V gene: TRBV19
clone size: .
D gene: TRBD2
J gene: TRBJ2-3

CDR3 DNA: TGTGCCAGCAGTTACACCCGACAGGGTTTAGACACTGAAGCTTTCTTT
CDR3 protein: CASSYTRQGLDTEAFF
V gene: TRBV6-2/TRBV6-3
clone size: .
D gene: TRBD1
J gene: TRBJ1-1

CDR3 DNA: TGTGCCAGCAGCTTATTGCCTAGCGGGAGCCAGGGAGATACGCAGTATTTT
CDR3 protein: CASSLLPSGSQGDTQYF
V gene: TRBV7-8
clone size: .
D gene: TRBD2
J gene: TRBJ2-3

CDR3 DNA: TGTGCCAGCAGTCCCAGGGTTCGCTTGCGGGGCTCCTACAATGAGCAGTTCTTC
CDR3 protein: CASSPRVRLRGSYNEQFF
V gene: TRBV27
clone size: .
D gene: .
J gene: TRBJ2-1

CDR3 DNA: TGCGCCAGCAGCCAAGACCGACAGGGTTTATACGAGCAGTACTTC
CDR3 protein: CASSQDRQGLYEQYF
V gene: TRBV4-1
clone size: .
D gene: TRBD1
J gene: TRBJ2-7

CDR3 DNA: TGTGCCAGCAGTTCTTTGAAACGGACAGGGGAAGGAGAGACCCAGTACTTC
CDR3 protein: CASSSLKRTGEGETQYF
V gene: TRBV27
clone size: .
D gene: TRBD1
J gene: TRBJ2-5

CDR3 DNA: TGTGCCTCCGGGCTAGCGGGCCTCAATGAGCAGTTCTTC
CDR3 protein: CASGLAGLNEQFF
V gene: TRBV2
clone size: .
D gene: TRBD2
J gene: TRBJ2-1

CDR3 DNA: TGTGCCAGCAGCTTAGCCGTAAATAGCAATCAGCCCCAGCATTTT
CDR3 protein: CASSLAVNSNQPQHF
V gene: TRBV7-8
clone size: .
D gene: .
J gene: TRBJ1-5

CDR3 DNA: TGTGCCAGCAGTTTGCGTGGGCAAAGTCGCTCCTACAATGAGCAGTTCTTC
CDR3 protein: CASSLRGQSRSYNEQFF
V gene: TRBV27
clone size: .
D gene: .
J gene: TRBJ2-1

CDR3 DNA: TGTGCCAGCAACAGGGGTGGGGATAACTATGGCTACACCTTC
CDR3 protein: CASNRGGDNYGYTF
V gene: TRBV28
clone size: once
D gene: TRBD1
J gene: TRBJ1-2

CDR3 DNA: TGCAGCGTCGGGGGGGGGACAGGGAATGAAAAACTGTTTTTT
CDR3 protein: CSVGGGTGNEKLFF
V gene: TRBV29-1
clone size: .
D gene: TRBD1
J gene: TRBJ1-4

CDR3 DNA: TGTGCCAGCAGCAAAACAGGGTCCGCTGAAGCTTTCTTT
CDR3 protein: CASSKTGSAEAFF
V gene: TRBV27
clone size: .
D gene: .
J gene: TRBJ1-1

CDR3 DNA: TGTGCTAGTGTCTCAGACAGTTCCTACGAGCAGTACTTC
CDR3 protein: CASVSDSSYEQYF
V gene: TRBV12-5
clone size: .
D gene: .
J gene: TRBJ2-7

CDR3 DNA: TGTGCCAGCAGTGAAGCGCAGAATCAGCCCCAGCATTTT
CDR3 protein: CASSEAQNQPQHF
V gene: TRBV6-1
clone size: .
D gene: .
J gene: TRBJ1-5

CDR3 DNA: TGTGCCAGCAGTTACGGCAGGGTCTACGAGCAGTACTTC
CDR3 protein: CASSYGRVYEQYF
V gene: TRBV6-5
clone size: once
D gene: .
J gene: TRBJ2-7

CDR3 DNA: TGTGCCAGCAGCTTGGCGGGCTCAGCGGGAGAGACCCAGTACTTC
CDR3 protein: CASSLAGSAGETQYF
V gene: TRBV5-4
clone size: .
D gene: .
J gene: TRBJ2-5

CDR3 DNA: TGCGCCAGCAGCTTGTCTGGGAGGGACACCGGGGAGCTGTTTTTT
CDR3 protein: CASSLSGRDTGELFF
V gene: TRBV5-1
clone size: .
D gene: TRBD2
J gene: TRBJ2-2

CDR3 DNA: TGCGCCAGCAGCCAAGATCGCCGACTAGCGGGAGGGCCGCTTAATGAGCAGTTCTTC
CDR3 protein: CASSQDRRLAGGPLNEQFF
V gene: TRBV4-1
clone size: .
D gene: TRBD2
J gene: TRBJ2-1

CDR3 DNA: TGTGCCATCAGTGACTCCGGGAGGAACCCCTACAATGAGCAGTTCTTC
CDR3 protein: CAISDSGRNPYNEQFF
V gene: TRBV10-3
clone size: .
D gene: TRBD2
J gene: TRBJ2-1

CDR3 DNA: TGTGCCAGCAGAGCGATTGCCGCCGGGGAGCTGTTTTTT
CDR3 protein: CASRAIAAGELFF
V gene: TRBV25-1
clone size: .
D gene: .
J gene: TRBJ2-2

CDR3 DNA: TGTGCCACGATACCGGCAGGGCAAGTCCAAGAGACCCAGTACTTC
CDR3 protein: CATIPAGQVQETQYF
V gene: TRBV28
clone size: .
D gene: .
J gene: TRBJ2-5

CDR3 DNA: TGTGCCAGCAGCTTAACGTTACGGGGAAGCACAGATACGCAGTATTTT
CDR3 protein: CASSLTLRGSTDTQYF
V gene: TRBV7-3
clone size: .
D gene: .
J gene: TRBJ2-3

CDR3 DNA: TGTGCCAGCAGCCCCTCACCGACAGCTTCCTACGAGCAGTACTTC
CDR3 protein: CASSPSPTASYEQYF
V gene: TRBV5-4
clone size: .
D gene: .
J gene: TRBJ2-7

CDR3 DNA: TGTGCCAGTAGACCTAGCTGGACCGGGGAGCTGTTTTTT
CDR3 protein: CASRPSWTGELFF
V gene: TRBV19
clone size: .
D gene: .
J gene: TRBJ2-2

CDR3 DNA: TGTGCCAGCAGTGGTTTACCGGGACAGGGGTTGAACACCATATATTTT
CDR3 protein: CASSGLPGQGLNTIYF
V gene: TRBV6-1
clone size: .
D gene: TRBD1
J gene: TRBJ1-3

CDR3 DNA: TGTGCCAGCAGTTTTGGCGGGAACTCCTACGAGCAGTACTTC
CDR3 protein: CASSFGGNSYEQYF
V gene: TRBV28
clone size: .
D gene: .
J gene: TRBJ2-7

CDR3 DNA: TGCGCCAGCAGTGAGTCCCCTACTAGCACAGATACGCAGTATTTT
CDR3 protein: CASSESPTSTDTQYF
V gene: TRBV10-2
clone size: .
D gene: .
J gene: TRBJ2-3

CDR3 DNA: TGTGCCAGTAGCCGACGTGGAGATCAGCCCCAGCATTTT
CDR3 protein: CASSRRGDQPQHF
V gene: TRBV19
clone size: once
D gene: .
J gene: TRBJ1-5

CDR3 DNA: TGTGCCAGCAGTTTACCGGGACAGTGGGGCGAAAAACTGTTTTTT
CDR3 protein: CASSLPGQWGEKLFF
V gene: TRBV28
clone size: .
D gene: TRBD1
J gene: TRBJ1-4

CDR3 DNA: TGTGCCAGCAGCTTATTAGTAACAGACTACTCCTACGAGCAGTACTTC
CDR3 protein: CASSLLVTDYSYEQYF
V gene: TRBV7-2
clone size: few
D gene: .
J gene: TRBJ2-7

CDR3 DNA: TGTGCCAGTATAAGGACAGTCGCAGTGAACACTGAAGCTTTCTTT
CDR3 protein: CASIRTVAVNTEAFF
V gene: TRBV19
clone size: .
D gene: .
J gene: TRBJ1-1

CDR3 DNA: TGCAGCGTTGAGGACAGGGGTCTCTATGGCTACACCTTC
CDR3 protein: CSVEDRGLYGYTF
V gene: TRBV29-1
clone size: .
D gene: TRBD1
J gene: TRBJ1-2

CDR3 DNA: TGTGCCAGTAGTATATCGACTAGCGGGAGGGCCTATGAGCAGTTCTTC
CDR3 protein: CASSISTSGRAYEQFF
V gene: TRBV19
clone size: .
D gene: TRBD2
J gene: TRBJ2-1

CDR3 DNA: TGTGCCACCAGCAGAGGAGAAAGCACTGAAGCTTTCTTT
CDR3 protein: CATSRGESTEAFF
V gene: TRBV15
clone size: .
D gene: .
J gene: TRBJ1-1

CDR3 DNA: TGTGCCAGCAGTTTAAGTGGGAGGCCGACTAATGAGCAGTTCTTC
CDR3 protein: CASSLSGRPTNEQFF
V gene: TRBV28
clone size: .
D gene: .
J gene: TRBJ2-1

CDR3 DNA: TGTGCCAGCAGCTGGGGACTAGCGAACACCGGGGAGCTGTTTTTT
CDR3 protein: CASSWGLANTGELFF
V gene: TRBV11-2
clone size: .
D gene: TRBD2
J gene: TRBJ2-2

CDR3 DNA: TGTGCCAGCAGCGTAGTGTCTAGCGGGAGCAATGAGCAGTTCTTC
CDR3 protein: CASSVVSSGSNEQFF
V gene: TRBV9
clone size: .
D gene: TRBD2
J gene: TRBJ2-1

CDR3 DNA: TGTGCCAGCAGGTCGGGGACAGGGTTTGGCAATCAGCCCCAGCATTTT
CDR3 protein: CASRSGTGFGNQPQHF
V gene: TRBV27
clone size: .
D gene: TRBD1
J gene: TRBJ1-5